Each of the 18 T cell receptor beta chains below was sequenced from the same sample in a study of cytomegalovirus exposure and HLA in healthy donors. With 60 Vbeta and 13 Jbeta primers, the PCR was carried out. TCRdb's copy holds only in-frame clones and misses some; the assay was immunoSEQ multiplex PCR. The sample contains about 120,000 clones, over 60% of which appear only once. The sample comprised PBMCs. The receptor set was obtained from a female donor in good health and CMV-seronegative.

The rearrangement joins TRBV27 to TRBJ2-1, with D possibly matching TRBD2 (6 bases). V lost 3 bases, J lost 9 bases, and 21 bases lay in between. The CDR3 is 16 residues long. The germline V gene encodes CDR1 MNHEY and CDR2 SMNVEV (reference sequence). CDR3 in DNA: TGTGCCAGCAGTTTTTCTGGCGGGGAGATTAACGGTGAGCAGTTCTTC. This encodes CASSFSGGEINGEQFF.

The V call is TRBV2, the J call TRBJ1-1, with D unresolved. This CDR3 is built from 13 residues. Germline CDR1 SNHLY, CDR2 FYNNEI. Trimming cost V 5 bases and J 0 bases, with 7 bases left between them. In DNA, the CDR3 is TGTGCCAGCAGTATGCAGTTGAACACTGAAGCTTTCTTT. Protein product: CASSMQLNTEAFF.

The genes are TRBV19 and TRBJ2-5, with D possibly TRBD1 on 5 matching bases. The DNA end favors TRBJ2-7, so the J call may be wrong. The germline V gene encodes CDR1 LNHDA and CDR2 SQIVND (reference sequence). The CDR3 covers 12 residues. The CDR3 DNA reads TGTGCCAGTAGTATAAGGGGCTACGAGCAGTACTTC. Translated, it gives CASSIRGYEQYF.

This chain joins TRBV5-1 and TRBJ2-5, with TRBD2 matching over 7 bases. After removal of 5 bases from V and 5 bases from J, the junction contained 6 bases not matched to a gene. CDR1 and CDR2 from the germline V gene are SGHRS and YFSETQ. The CDR3 has 13 amino acids. The CDR3 DNA reads as TGCGCCAGCAGAAAGGGAGGGGTCGAGACCCAGTACTTC. It is translated as CASRKGGVETQYF.

The chain combines TRBV11-3 with TRBJ1-2; a weak D match, TRBD1 (5 bases). The CDR3 contains 11 residues. CDR1 and CDR2 (germline): SGHNT, YENEEA. Between the trimmed V and J ends, which lost 5 bases and 10 bases, there was a span of 11 bases. The CDR3 sequence is CASSPGQNYTF. The CDR3 DNA follows: TGTGCCAGCAGCCCCGGACAAAACTACACCTTC.

V is TRBV2 and J is TRBJ2-1, with D possibly being TRBD1 (6 bases). The CDR3 sequence is 13 residues long. V gave up 5 bases and J gave up 6 bases, with 11 bases separating them. Germline V lookup: CDR1 SNHLY, CDR2 FYNNEI. CDR3 sequence: CASSPDSGNEQFF. Here the CDR3 DNA reads TGTGCCAGCAGTCCGGACAGTGGCAATGAGCAGTTCTTC.

About this clone itself: No conserved phenylalanine or tryptophan is present at the end of the CDR3, so a read error is the likely explanation. The limits of the CDR3 on the DNA are not certain, so only TCRdb's listed CDR3 is given. J is TRBJ1-6 and V is TRBV9; whether TRBD1, the table's D call, matches the DNA was not checked. Inclusive of both ends, the CDR3 amounts to 9 amino acids. Germline assignment: CDR1 SGDLS and CDR2 YYNGEE. The CDR3 protein is CASRPGTPK.

The chain is built from TRBV19 and TRBJ1-6; 7 bases match TRBD1. Germline V CDR1 and CDR2: LNHDA, SQIVND (reference sequence). The CDR3 sequence is 17 residues long. V shed 0 bases and J 8 bases; nucleotides not matched to a gene: 10. CDR3 residues: CASSIDLEGAKDSPLHF. The CDR3 DNA is TGTGCCAGTAGTATAGATCTGGAGGGGGCCAAAGATTCACCCCTCCACTTT.

The chain carries TRBV9 and TRBJ2-1; 7 bases match TRBD2. Trimming cost V 0 bases and J 7 bases; bases outside gene matches: 10. CDR3 size: 16 residues. Germline CDR1 and CDR2: SGDLS and YYNGEE. In DNA, the CDR3 is TGTGCCAGCAGCGTAGGTGGCGGGGGAGGGATTAATGAGCAGTTCTTC. Amino acid sequence: CASSVGGGGGINEQFF.

The V and J genes are TRBV7-2 and TRBJ1-3; the D gene is possibly TRBD1 (5 bases). The CDR3 is 14 amino acids. CDR1 SGHTA and CDR2 FQGNSA come from the germline V gene. V lost 6 bases and J lost 4, with 13 bases in between. CDR3 in amino acids: CASRAGGSGNTIYF. CDR3 in DNA: TGTGCCAGCAGAGCGGGGGGGTCCGGAAACACCATATATTTT.

Of note for this clone: Other DNA sequences in this sample translate to the same CDR3. V gene TRBV29-1 combines with J gene TRBJ2-1; a weak D match, TRBD1 (6 bases). Trimming pared 4 bases from V and 6 bases from J, leaving 10 bases between. CDR3 size: 12 residues. Germline V gives CDR1 SQVTM, CDR2 ANQGSEA. Written as DNA, the CDR3 is TGCAGCGTTGCGGACAGTCCCAATGAGCAGTTCTTC. Protein product: CSVADSPNEQFF.

With respect to this clone: This CDR3 is also generated by other DNA sequences in the sample. The V and J genes are TRBV5-1 and TRBJ2-5; 7 bases line up with TRBD1. V shed 4 bases and J 4 bases; nucleotides not matched to a gene: 7. The CDR3 spans 14 residues. Per germline, CDR1 SGHRS and CDR2 YFSETQ. The CDR3 reads CASSLDRVGETQYF. The CDR3 nucleotides are TGCGCCAGCAGCCTCGACAGGGTAGGAGAGACCCAGTACTTC.

The chain carries TRBV7-6 and TRBJ2-1, with TRBD2 identical over 13 bases. CDR3 length equals 19 residues. CDR1 and CDR2 (germline): SGHVS, FNYEAQ. V lost 0 bases, J lost 4 bases, and 9 bases stayed unmatched. The CDR3 bases are TGTGCCAGCAGCTTAGCGCTGAAGGGGACTAGCGGGGCTTACAATGAGCAGTTCTTC. Translating it yields CASSLALKGTSGAYNEQFF.

The CDR3 coding sequence is TGTGCCAGCAGCTTAGGACGGTTACAGGGCGGGGGCTACACCTTC. Its translation: CASSLGRLQGGGYTF. This sequence joins TRBV7-8 and TRBJ1-2; D perhaps matches TRBD1 (6 bases). Germline lookup yields CDR1 SGHVS and CDR2 FQNEAQ. V lost 1 base to trimming and J lost 8 bases, with 17 bases between them. The CDR3 length is 15 residues.

V and J are TRBV30 and TRBJ1-2, with TRBD1 matching over 7 bases. CDR3 length: 17 residues. Per the germline V gene, CDR1 is GTSNPN and CDR2 is SVGIG (reference sequence). V lost 2 bases to trimming and J lost 0 bases; unmatched junction nucleotides: 12. The CDR3 DNA is TGTGCCTGGAGTCTCCGTCGGACAGGCTTAGCTAACTATGGCTACACCTTC. As protein: CAWSLRRTGLANYGYTF.

This chain joins TRBV10-3 and TRBJ2-5; 12 bases are a match to TRBD2. The trim removed 4 bases at V and 5 bases at J, leaving 2 bases unmatched. The CDR3 totals 14 residues. Germline V gene lookup returns CDR1 ENHRY and CDR2 SYGVKD. The chain's CDR3 is CAISGGTSGETQYF. The DNA of the CDR3 is TGTGCCATCAGTGGCGGGACTAGCGGGGAGACCCAGTACTTC.

CDR3 sequence: CASSFLYTLFGSTDTQYF. In DNA form, the CDR3 reads TGTGCCAGCAGCTTCCTTTACACACTCTTCGGGAGCACAGATACGCAGTATTTT. The genes are TRBV7-2 and TRBJ2-3, with D uncertain. V was clipped by 3 bases and J by 0 bases, with 19 bases between them. CDR3 length equals 18 residues. Germline V lookup: CDR1 SGHTA, CDR2 FQGNSA.

The V gene is TRBV4-2, the J gene TRBJ1-2; possibly TRBD1 for D (5 bases). Trimming took 1 base from V and 1 from J, leaving 13 bases between them. The CDR3 contains 16 residues. In germline, CDR1 is LGHNA, CDR2 YNFKEQ. CDR3 amino acids: CASSQAQGKNNYGYTF. The DNA for the CDR3 is TGTGCCAGCAGCCAAGCGCAGGGAAAGAATAACTATGGCTACACCTTC.